The 18 T cell receptor beta chains below were found in one sample sequenced in a study of Graves' ophthalmopathy and Graves' hyperthyroidism. Amplification of the TCR beta CDR3 regions used RNA transcripts (as template). The first-round RT-PCR employed HTBI primers together with the Qiagen OneStep RT-PCR kit. A multiplex PCR was then performed as the second round. TCRdb processed the multiplex PCR reads anew with MiXCR; each CDR3 protein has one entry. The data show 200,000 to 250,000 distinct CDR3 sequences, 29% seen once. Sequencing used peripheral blood. Receptor source: a man in his fifties or sixties with Graves' ophthalmopathy.

This rearrangement joins TRBV6-1 to TRBJ1-2, with D uncertain. V was shortened by 3 bases and J by 0 bases, with 11 bases between the two germline ends. This CDR3 contains 15 residues. Germline CDR1 and CDR2: MNHNS and SASEGT. The CDR3 here is CASSEDGWSNYGYTF. For the CDR3, the DNA is TGTGCCAGCAGTGAGGACGGATGGTCTAACTATGGCTACACCTTC.

This clonotype was counted ten times or more. The rearrangement links TRBV19 to TRBJ1-1; D gene unclear. The V gene lost 5 bases and the J gene lost 4 bases, with 11 bases spanning the gap. In germline, CDR1 is LNHDA, CDR2 SQIVND (reference sequence). The CDR3 consists of 13 residues. CDR3 sequence: CASSQARGTEAFF. The CDR3 bases are TGTGCCAGTAGTCAAGCGAGAGGCACTGAAGCTTTCTTT.

The table lists this clonotype with many counts. V and J are TRBV6-5 and TRBJ2-7; perhaps TRBD2 as D (5 bases). CDR3 length: 13 amino acids. Per germline, CDR1 MNHEY and CDR2 SVGAGI. V was shortened by 6 bases and J by 1 base, with 10 bases between the two germline ends. The DNA for the CDR3 is TGTGCCAGCAGCCTTCGAGGGTCCTACGAGCAGTACTTC. It is translated as CASSLRGSYEQYF.

This clonotype was seen many times. The chain couples TRBV6-1 to TRBJ2-7; D remains unclear. Trimming pared 6 bases from V and 6 bases from J, leaving 24 bases between. Germline V lookup: CDR1 MNHNS, CDR2 SASEGT. The CDR3 length is 16 residues. The CDR3 loop is CASSETRTRVRGEQYF. The DNA for the CDR3 is TGTGCCAGCAGCGAGACGAGGACCCGGGTGCGCGGCGAGCAGTACTTC.

This clonotype was counted at least ten times. This rearrangement joins TRBV19 to TRBJ2-2, with D tentatively TRBD1 (5 bases). In germline, CDR1 is LNHDA, CDR2 SQIVND (reference sequence). There are 16 residues in the CDR3. V dropped 3 bases and J dropped 3 bases, with 14 bases sitting between them. CDR3 sequence reads: CASSISGKMYTGELFF. Here the CDR3 DNA reads TGTGCCAGTAGTATTTCAGGGAAGATGTACACCGGGGAGCTGTTTTTT.

This clonotype has ten or more counts. This rearrangement joins TRBV24-1 to TRBJ2-2, with D perhaps matching TRBD2 (5 bases). With 5 bases removed from V and 4 bases from J, the gap between germline ends came to 13 bases. Looked up from germline, CDR1 is KGHDR and CDR2 is SFDVKD. The CDR3 extends over 15 amino acids. CDR3 region: CATSVGGLFTGELFF. The DNA for the CDR3 is TGTGCCACCAGTGTTGGAGGTCTGTTCACCGGGGAGCTGTTTTTT.

This clonotype has a count of ten or more. The chain carries TRBV9 and TRBJ2-6; 8 bases fit TRBD1. V lost 3 bases to trimming and J lost 0 bases; unmatched junction nucleotides: 11. This CDR3 is built from 19 residues. The germline gives CDR1 SGDLS, CDR2 YYNGEE. The CDR3 loop is CASSGWGQVLSSGANVLTF. CDR3 bases: TGTGCCAGCAGCGGTTGGGGACAGGTACTCTCCTCTGGGGCCAACGTCCTGACTTTC.

The table lists this clonotype with many counts. V and J are TRBV7-2 and TRBJ2-7, with TRBD2 matching over 12 bases. CDR3 length: 15 residues. The germline V gene has CDR1 SGHTA and CDR2 FQGNSA. With V trimmed by 5 bases and J by 0 bases, 2 bases remained unmatched. The CDR3 nucleotides read TGTGCCAGCAGCGGACTAGCGGGGAGCTCCTACGAGCAGTACTTC. It is translated as CASSGLAGSSYEQYF.

The V call is TRBV11-3, the J call TRBJ1-2; D possibly corresponds to TRBD1 (5 bases). CDR3 length: 14 residues. The V end was cut by 4 bases, the J end by 0 bases, with 9 bases between. The germline gives CDR1 SGHNT, CDR2 YENEEA. CDR3 sequence (DNA): TGTGCCAGCAGCTACGGGGCAGCTAACTATGGCTACACCTTC. Protein sequence: CASSYGAANYGYTF.

Ten or more counts support this clonotype. The V call is TRBV30, the J call TRBJ1-5; D may be TRBD1 (6 bases). The V end was cut by 1 base, the J end by 0 bases, with 10 bases between. Germline-derived CDR1 and CDR2 are GTSNPN and SVGIG (reference sequence). The CDR3 length is 15 residues. CDR3 in DNA: TGTGCCTGGAGTGCGGGACAAAATAGCAATCAGCCCCAGCATTTT. Its translation is CAWSAGQNSNQPQHF.

The chain couples TRBV30 to TRBJ1-1; possible D gene TRBD1, 6 bases. This CDR3 comprises 12 residues. Trimming shortened V by 5 bases and J by 4 bases, and 11 bases separated the two germline ends. CDR1 is GTSNPN, CDR2 SVGIG, per germline (reference sequence). The CDR3 sequence: CAWGGAATEAFF. The CDR3 DNA reads TGTGCCTGGGGGGGGGCCGCCACTGAAGCTTTCTTT.

The chain employs TRBV2 and TRBJ2-7; a weak D match, TRBD1 (6 bases). V was pared by 6 bases and J by 2 bases, with 11 bases between. The CDR3 is 13 amino acids. Germline V gene sequence: CDR1 SNHLY, CDR2 FYNNEI. The DNA of the CDR3 is TGTGCCAGCAGACGGACAGCAACCTACGAGCAGTACTTC. Translated: CASRRTATYEQYF.

This clonotype was detected many times. The rearrangement joins TRBV5-6 to TRBJ2-3, with D maybe TRBD2 (5 bases). The CDR3 covers 15 residues. CDR1 and CDR2 (germline): SGHDT, YYEEEE. The germline V and J ends were trimmed by 0 bases and 2 bases, with 10 bases remaining between them. CDR3 in amino acids: CASSLAREATDTQYF. For the CDR3, the DNA is TGTGCCAGCAGCTTGGCGAGGGAAGCCACAGATACGCAGTATTTT.

This clonotype was seen more than once but under ten times. V gene TRBV12-3 or TRBV12-4 combines with J gene TRBJ1-2; D might be TRBD1 (5 bases). The CDR3 length is 13 residues. The ends were cut back, 5 bases at V and 8 bases at J, with 15 bases in the middle. The chain's CDR3 is CASSRSGRDGYTF. For the CDR3, the DNA is TGTGCCAGCAGTCGGAGCGGCAGGGACGGCTACACCTTC.

Ten or more counts support this clonotype. The CDR3 spells CSVEALSGDRGYEQYF. As DNA, the CDR3 is TGCAGCGTTGAAGCCCTCTCGGGGGACAGGGGCTACGAGCAGTACTTC. The V and J genes are TRBV29-1 and TRBJ2-7; 10 bases agree with TRBD1. This CDR3 spans 16 amino acids. V dropped 1 base and J dropped 3; count of bases not matched to a gene: 9. Per the germline V gene, CDR1 is SQVTM and CDR2 is ANQGSEA.

There are many counts of this clonotype. The gene calls are TRBV20-1 and TRBJ1-5, with TRBD1 matching 8 bases. From germline, CDR1 is DFQATT and CDR2 SNEGSKA (reference sequence). The CDR3 has 14 residues. V trimming: 4 bases; J trimming: 2 bases; junction bases outside the gene matches: 4. This CDR3 reads CSANGQGGNQPQHF. CDR3 coding DNA: TGCAGTGCTAATGGACAGGGCGGCAATCAGCCCCAGCATTTT.

This clonotype was observed many times. This chain joins TRBV27 and TRBJ2-4, with D perhaps being TRBD1 or TRBD2 (6 bases each). The CDR3 length is 13 residues. Looked up from germline, CDR1 is MNHEY and CDR2 is SMNVEV (reference sequence). V was shortened by 5 bases and J by 5 bases, with 10 bases between the two germline ends. Here the CDR3 DNA reads TGTGCCAGCAGTGGGGGGCTTCAAAACATTCAGTACTTC. It codes for CASSGGLQNIQYF.

The chain carries TRBV6-1 and TRBJ2-7, with a tentative D call TRBD1 (6 bases). The CDR3 consists of 14 residues. The germline gives CDR1 MNHNS, CDR2 SASEGT. Trimming removed 7 bases at V and 3 bases at J, with 16 bases between. The CDR3 protein is CASTPGVQYYEQYF. CDR3 sequence (DNA): TGTGCCAGCACTCCAGGGGTACAGTACTACGAGCAGTACTTC.